This T cell receptor beta chain was captured by sequencing in a study of shared clonotypes between healthy human individuals. Study results and limitations: It was the non-shared clonotypes that had lower generation probabilities than clonotypes shared by all four donors.

CD8 cells classed as naive were CD45RO-negative and positively selected for CCR7, excluding terminally differentiated effector memory CD45RA+ cells. Recent vaccinations or acute infections were absent in the healthy HIV-negative adult donors. Original methodology: Sequence data from immunoSEQ were junction-only and lacked quality scores; consequently, filtering differed. This table comes from immunoSEQ multiplex PCR, and its TCRdb copy is limited to in-frame clones, with some not included. For V, J and clone size, that table is used; D and trimming come from the DNA. The data show about 2.1 million clones, with 93% seen just once and around 1.8% held by the top ten. Note on this clone: What it binds is unknown.

Germline loops: CDR1 SEHNR, CDR2 FQNEAQ (reference sequence). V gave up 5 bases and J gave up 3 bases; unmatched junction bases: 7. The CDR3 covers 14 residues. This receptor was obtained from a man between 18 and 35 years old in good health. Some clones in this sample may be carry-over from other donors' samples. The sequenced material came from naive CD8+ T cells from PBMCs. The chain joins TRBV7-9 to TRBJ2-7, with 7 positions matching TRBD2. Written as DNA, the CDR3 is TGTGCCAGCAGCCCAGCGGGGCCCCTCTACGAGCAGTACTTC. This gives the protein CASSPAGPLYEQYF.